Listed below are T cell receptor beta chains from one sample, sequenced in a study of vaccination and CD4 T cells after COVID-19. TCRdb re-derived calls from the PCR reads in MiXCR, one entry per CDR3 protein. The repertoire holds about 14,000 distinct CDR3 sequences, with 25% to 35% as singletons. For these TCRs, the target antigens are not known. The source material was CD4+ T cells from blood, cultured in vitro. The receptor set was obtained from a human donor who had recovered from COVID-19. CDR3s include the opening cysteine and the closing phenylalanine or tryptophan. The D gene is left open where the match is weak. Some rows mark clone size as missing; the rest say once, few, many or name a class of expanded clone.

CDR3 DNA: TGCGCCAGCAGCCAGGGACTACGACTCACAGATACGCAGTATTTT
CDR3 protein: CASSQGLRLTDTQYF
V gene: TRBV5-1
clone size: few
J gene: TRBJ2-3
D gene: TRBD2

CDR3 DNA: TGTGCCTGGAGTCCTCCAAACAGGGCCCATAACTATGGCTACACCTTC
CDR3 protein: CAWSPPNRAHNYGYTF
V gene: TRBV30
clone size: few
J gene: TRBJ1-2
D gene: .

CDR3 DNA: TGCAGCGTTGAGGGAGGGGTTCAAGAGACCCAGTACTTC
CDR3 protein: CSVEGGVQETQYF
V gene: TRBV29-1
clone size: .
J gene: TRBJ2-5
D gene: TRBD2

CDR3 DNA: TGTGCCAGTAGTATAGTCGATACTAGCAGAGATACGCAGTATTTT
CDR3 protein: CASSIVDTSRDTQYF
V gene: TRBV19
clone size: .
J gene: TRBJ2-3
D gene: .

CDR3 DNA: TGTGCCAGCTCTACAGGGGGTATTTTTGACGGCAATCAGCCCCAGCATTTT
CDR3 protein: CASSTGGIFDGNQPQHF
V gene: TRBV18
clone size: .
J gene: TRBJ1-5
D gene: TRBD1

CDR3 DNA: TGCAGTGCTAGGGGGGTGGCTAACTATGGCTACACCTTC
CDR3 protein: CSARGVANYGYTF
V gene: TRBV20-1
clone size: .
J gene: TRBJ1-2
D gene: .

CDR3 DNA: TGTGCCAGCAGTCTGACTAAGGGCGGTCAAGCTTTCTTT
CDR3 protein: CASSLTKGGQAFF
V gene: TRBV5-6
clone size: .
J gene: TRBJ1-1
D gene: .

CDR3 DNA: TGTGCCAGCCTCCAGCACATCGGGGACGGCAATCAGCCCCAGCATTTT
CDR3 protein: CASLQHIGDGNQPQHF
V gene: TRBV19
clone size: few
J gene: TRBJ1-5
D gene: .

CDR3 DNA: TGTGCCAGCAGTTCCCTAGCGGGGGGCTATCAAGAGACCCAGTACTTC
CDR3 protein: CASSSLAGGYQETQYF
V gene: TRBV2
clone size: few
J gene: TRBJ2-5
D gene: TRBD2

CDR3 DNA: TGTGCCAGCAGTTCAACCCGAGGGGACACTGAAGCTTTCTTT
CDR3 protein: CASSSTRGDTEAFF
V gene: TRBV2
clone size: .
J gene: TRBJ1-1
D gene: .

CDR3 DNA: TGCAGTGCTGCTCAGGGCGTGAACACTGAAGCTTTCTTT
CDR3 protein: CSAAQGVNTEAFF
V gene: TRBV20-1
clone size: few
J gene: TRBJ1-1
D gene: .

CDR3 DNA: TGTGCCACCAGCAGCCCTGGGGCAGAGAATACTTTGAATGGCTACACCTTC
CDR3 protein: CATSSPGAENTLNGYTF
V gene: TRBV15
clone size: medium-sized
J gene: TRBJ1-2
D gene: .

CDR3 DNA: TGTGCCAGCAGAAGGGACACCTCGCCCTACGAGCAGTACTTC
CDR3 protein: CASRRDTSPYEQYF
V gene: TRBV12-3/TRBV12-4
clone size: .
J gene: TRBJ2-7
D gene: .

CDR3 DNA: TGTGCCAGCAGACTATTACAGGCCACTGAAGCTTTCTTT
CDR3 protein: CASRLLQATEAFF
V gene: TRBV12-3/TRBV12-4
clone size: few
J gene: TRBJ1-1
D gene: .

CDR3 DNA: TGTGCCAGCAGTTACGGCCGCGGGGGGCCGCAAGAGACCCAGTACTTC
CDR3 protein: CASSYGRGGPQETQYF
V gene: TRBV6-2/TRBV6-3
clone size: few
J gene: TRBJ2-5
D gene: TRBD2

CDR3 DNA: TGTGCCAGCAGCAAAGGGACAGCCCGTCTGTCTAATTCACCCCTCCACTTT
CDR3 protein: CASSKGTARLSNSPLHF
V gene: TRBV21-1
clone size: .
J gene: TRBJ1-6
D gene: .

CDR3 DNA: TGCAGTGCTACAGGGGGCAGCTATGGCTACACCTTC
CDR3 protein: CSATGGSYGYTF
V gene: TRBV20-1
clone size: medium-sized
J gene: TRBJ1-2
D gene: TRBD1

CDR3 DNA: TGTGCCATCAGTGAGTCAGGGCTTTCCCCGCAGTTCTTC
CDR3 protein: CAISESGLSPQFF
V gene: TRBV10-3
clone size: .
J gene: TRBJ2-1
D gene: .

CDR3 DNA: TGTGCCAGTAGTGCCCGGACTAGGGGTGAGACCCAGTACTTC
CDR3 protein: CASSARTRGETQYF
V gene: TRBV19
clone size: .
J gene: TRBJ2-5
D gene: TRBD2

CDR3 DNA: TGTGCCAGCAGCTTAGTATCCGGTGATCACGAGCAGTACTTC
CDR3 protein: CASSLVSGDHEQYF
V gene: TRBV11-2
clone size: .
J gene: TRBJ2-7
D gene: .

CDR3 DNA: TGCGCCAGCAGCTTTGGGGGACTGAGGACTGAAGCTTTCTTT
CDR3 protein: CASSFGGLRTEAFF
V gene: TRBV5-1
clone size: .
J gene: TRBJ1-1
D gene: .

CDR3 DNA: TGTGCCAGCAGCTTAGCGCTACTCCAAAAACTGTTTTTT
CDR3 protein: CASSLALLQKLFF
V gene: TRBV7-8
clone size: .
J gene: TRBJ1-4
D gene: .

CDR3 DNA: TGTGCCAGCAGCTTAGCCTCTAGCGGGGGTAATACGCAGTATTTT
CDR3 protein: CASSLASSGGNTQYF
V gene: TRBV7-2
clone size: .
J gene: TRBJ2-3
D gene: TRBD2

CDR3 DNA: TGTGCCAGCAGTTATTCGGTTAGGGATTTTAGAGCCAAAAACATTCAGTACTTC
CDR3 protein: CASSYSVRDFRAKNIQYF
V gene: TRBV6-2/TRBV6-3
clone size: few
J gene: TRBJ2-4
D gene: .

CDR3 DNA: TGTGCCAGCAGCTCTCAGGGCAGGGCAGATACGCAGTATTTT
CDR3 protein: CASSSQGRADTQYF
V gene: TRBV3-1
clone size: .
J gene: TRBJ2-3
D gene: .

CDR3 DNA: TGTGCCAGCGGAAGGAATGGAGAGACCCAGTACTTC
CDR3 protein: CASGRNGETQYF
V gene: TRBV5-4
clone size: few
J gene: TRBJ2-5
D gene: .

CDR3 DNA: TGTGCCAACAGCGCCTCATCCGGACAGGGCGTCCTGCTCTATGGCTACACCTTC
CDR3 protein: CANSASSGQGVLLYGYTF
V gene: TRBV9
clone size: once
J gene: TRBJ1-2
D gene: TRBD1

CDR3 DNA: TGCGCCAGCAGCACCCTTCGAGGGTCCGGGTACACCGGGGAGCTGTTTTTT
CDR3 protein: CASSTLRGSGYTGELFF
V gene: TRBV5-1
clone size: few
J gene: TRBJ2-2
D gene: .

CDR3 DNA: TGTGCCAGTAGTATTGTGAGGGGAACTGAAGCTTTCTTT
CDR3 protein: CASSIVRGTEAFF
V gene: TRBV19
clone size: few
J gene: TRBJ1-1
D gene: .

CDR3 DNA: TGCGCCAGCAGCCCAGGTCCCGGGACAGGGAACGAGCAGTACTTC
CDR3 protein: CASSPGPGTGNEQYF
V gene: TRBV5-1
clone size: .
J gene: TRBJ2-7
D gene: TRBD1

CDR3 DNA: TGTGCCAGCAGCCATGTCGGACTAGCGGTGCAGTACTTC
CDR3 protein: CASSHVGLAVQYF
V gene: TRBV11-3
clone size: .
J gene: TRBJ2-7
D gene: TRBD2

CDR3 DNA: TGTGCCAGCAGCTTGACAGGGGAGACTGAAGCTTTCTTT
CDR3 protein: CASSLTGETEAFF
V gene: TRBV5-6
clone size: few
J gene: TRBJ1-1
D gene: TRBD1

CDR3 DNA: TGCAGTGCTAGAAGCCCAGCGGGGGGCTACGAGCAGTACTTC
CDR3 protein: CSARSPAGGYEQYF
V gene: TRBV20-1
clone size: once
J gene: TRBJ2-7
D gene: TRBD2

CDR3 DNA: TGTGCCAGCAGCTTAAATCCGAGACATAGACAAGAGACCCAGTACTTC
CDR3 protein: CASSLNPRHRQETQYF
V gene: TRBV7-8
clone size: .
J gene: TRBJ2-5
D gene: .

CDR3 DNA: TGTGCCAGCAGCGGACAGACAGGGTTGAACACTGAAGCTTTCTTT
CDR3 protein: CASSGQTGLNTEAFF
V gene: TRBV5-6
clone size: few
J gene: TRBJ1-1
D gene: TRBD1

CDR3 DNA: TGTGCCAGCAGTTTAGATTGGGGCAGAAATTATGGCTACACCTTC
CDR3 protein: CASSLDWGRNYGYTF
V gene: TRBV12-3/TRBV12-4
clone size: .
J gene: TRBJ1-2
D gene: .